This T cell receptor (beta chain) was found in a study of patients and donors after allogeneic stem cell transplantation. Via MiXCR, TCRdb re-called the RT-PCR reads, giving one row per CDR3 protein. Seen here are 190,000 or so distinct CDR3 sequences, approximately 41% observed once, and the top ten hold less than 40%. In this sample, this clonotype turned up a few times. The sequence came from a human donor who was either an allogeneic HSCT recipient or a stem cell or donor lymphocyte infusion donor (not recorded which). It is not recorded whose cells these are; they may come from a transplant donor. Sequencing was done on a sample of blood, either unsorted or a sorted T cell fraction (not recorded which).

The CDR3 region has the DNA TGTGCCAGCAGACGGGACAGTGGGGAATCACCCCTCCACTTT. As protein: CASRRDSGESPLHF. The chain is built from TRBV28 and TRBJ1-6, with 7 bases matching TRBD1. CDR3 length: 14 residues. Germline-derived CDR1 and CDR2 are MDHEN and SYDVKM. V dropped 6 bases and J dropped 10; count of bases not matched to a gene: 9. Full variable domain (outside the CDR3, taken from reference TRBV28 and TRBJ1-6): DVKVTQSSRYLVKRTGEKVFLECVQDMDHENMFWYRQDPGLGLRLIYFSYDVKMKEKGDIPEGYSVSREKKERFSLILESASTNQTSMYLCASRRDSGESPLHFGNGTRLTVT.